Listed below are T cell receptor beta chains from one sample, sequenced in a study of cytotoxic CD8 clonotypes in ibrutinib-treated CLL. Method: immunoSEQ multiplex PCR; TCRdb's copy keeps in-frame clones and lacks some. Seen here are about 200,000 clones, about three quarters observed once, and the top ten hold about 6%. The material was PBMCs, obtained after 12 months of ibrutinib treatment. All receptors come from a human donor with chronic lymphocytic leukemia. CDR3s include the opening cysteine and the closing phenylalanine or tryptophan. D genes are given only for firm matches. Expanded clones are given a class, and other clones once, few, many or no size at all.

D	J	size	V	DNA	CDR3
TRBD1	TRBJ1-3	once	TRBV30	TGTGCCTGGAGTAGGACAGGCCGATCGTTTTCTGGAAACACCATATATTTT	CAWSRTGRSFSGNTIYF
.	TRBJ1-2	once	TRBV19	TGTGCCAGTAGTATATCTCGGGGGGCATCGTATGGCTACACCTTC	CASSISRGASYGYTF
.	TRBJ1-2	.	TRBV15	TGTGCCACCAGCAGTCCCGCCGGAAACTATGGCTACACCTTC	CATSSPAGNYGYTF
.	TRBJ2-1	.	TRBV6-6	TGTGCCAGCAGTTTGGCGGATGAGCAGTTCTTC	CASSLADEQFF
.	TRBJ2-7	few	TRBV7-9	TGTGCCAGCAGCTTCCCGGGACACCCCTACGAGCAGTACTTC	CASSFPGHPYEQYF
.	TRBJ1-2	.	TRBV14	TGTGCCAGCAGCCAACAGTTTTCGGGTGGCTACACCTTC	CASSQQFSGGYTF
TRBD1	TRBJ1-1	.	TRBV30	TGTGCCTGGGCCCTCGGGGACAGGGATCGCACTGAAGCTTTCTTT	CAWALGDRDRTEAFF
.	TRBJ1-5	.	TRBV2	TGTGCCAACGGGGACGGCTCGAATCAGCCCCAGCATTTT	CANGDGSNQPQHF
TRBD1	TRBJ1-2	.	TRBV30	TGTGCCTGGAGGTCGACAGGGGGGTCCTATGGCTACACCTTC	CAWRSTGGSYGYTF
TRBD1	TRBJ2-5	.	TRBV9	TGTGCCAGCAGCGTAGCGGGACAGGGTCTCGGGGCGACCCAGTACTTC	CASSVAGQGLGATQYF
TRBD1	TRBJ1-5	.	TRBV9	TGTGCCAGCAGTCCGGGACAGAAAAGCAATCAGCCCCAGCATTTT	CASSPGQKSNQPQHF
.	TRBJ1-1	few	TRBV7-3	TGTGCCAGCAGCTTATCATTGGCCACTGAAGCTTTCTTT	CASSLSLATEAFF
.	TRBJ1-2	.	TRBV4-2	TGTGCCAGCAGCCAAGACCCAGACTCTAACTATGGCTACACCTTC	CASSQDPDSNYGYTF
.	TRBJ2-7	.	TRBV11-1	TGTGCCAGCAGCCTACAGGGTTCGGTTTACGAGCAGTACTTC	CASSLQGSVYEQYF
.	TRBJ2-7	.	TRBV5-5	TGTGCCAGCAGCTTGGGCACGGGAGCGCGGGTGCAGTACTTC	CASSLGTGARVQYF
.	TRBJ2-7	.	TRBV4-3	TGCGCCAGCAGCCTTGACGCGTACTCCTACGAGCAGTACTTC	CASSLDAYSYEQYF
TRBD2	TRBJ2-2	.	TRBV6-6	TGTGCCAGCGGCGACGGGGGGGGCTCTGGGGAGCTGTTTTTT	CASGDGGGSGELFF
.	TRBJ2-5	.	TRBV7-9	TGTGCCAGCAGCTTAGGTGCCCAAGGGACCCAGTACTTC	CASSLGAQGTQYF
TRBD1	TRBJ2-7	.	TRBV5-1	TGCGCCAGCAGCCCCACCGGGACAGGGAGATACGAGCAGTACTTC	CASSPTGTGRYEQYF
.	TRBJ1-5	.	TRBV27	TGTGCCAGCAGTTTTCAAGATCAGCCCCAGCATTTT	CASSFQDQPQHF
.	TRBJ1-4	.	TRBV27	TGTGCCAGCGCTACGGGCGGGGATGAAAAACTGTTTTTT	CASATGGDEKLFF
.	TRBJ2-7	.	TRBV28	TGTGCCAGCAGGGATGGCCTAGTCAACCACGAGCAGTACTTC	CASRDGLVNHEQYF